One sample yielded the 23 T cell receptor beta chains listed below, sequenced in a study of CXCR3-negative and CXCR3-positive naive CD8 T cells. TRB cDNA was prepared as libraries by UMI-labeled 5' RACE. TCRdb processed the 5' RACE reads again and assigns one entry to each CDR3 protein, with no DNA. This listing includes about 130,000 distinct CDR3 sequences. The material sequenced was naive CXCR3- CD8+ T cells from blood. The subset here: CD45RO-CCR7+CD27+CD95- naive CD8+ T cells lacking CXCR3 (TNR3-). All receptors come from a human donor in good health. Some clones in this sample may be carry-over from other donors' samples.

The V and J genes are TRBV6-1 and TRBJ2-7. The CDR3 sequence is 13 residues long. The germline V gene has CDR1 MNHNS and CDR2 SASEGT. CDR3 protein: CASSEVALYEQYF.

The chain is built from TRBV29-1 and TRBJ2-1; TCRdb picks TRBD2, but there is no DNA to check that call. Germline V gene sequence: CDR1 SQVTM, CDR2 ANQGSEA. This CDR3 has 15 residues. The CDR3 protein is CSVGGLAGGYNEQFF.

J is TRBJ2-3 and V is TRBV12-3 or TRBV12-4; no DNA is available, so the TRBD1 call from TCRdb remains unchecked. CDR3 size: 17 residues. The CDR3 reads CASSPPPETGRTDTQYF.

The chain joins TRBV20-1 to TRBJ2-5; TCRdb's D call of TRBD1 is untestable without DNA. The CDR3 has 14 amino acids. Germline lookup yields CDR1 DFQATT and CDR2 SNEGSKA (reference sequence). CDR3 sequence: CSAGKTGTQETQYF.

The genes are TRBV29-1 and TRBJ2-1; TCRdb outputs TRBD1, but without DNA this stays unchecked. Germline V gene sequence: CDR1 SQVTM, CDR2 ANQGSEA. The CDR3 loop spans 14 amino acids. CDR3: CSVWGGNSYNEQFF.

This chain joins TRBV12-3 or TRBV12-4 and TRBJ2-4; TCRdb names TRBD1, which stays unverified in the absence of DNA. This CDR3 is built from 17 residues. The CDR3 sequence is CASSLLSGGVAKNIQYF.

The chain uses TRBV4-2 and TRBJ2-3; the D call from TCRdb, TRBD2, cannot be confirmed without DNA. Germline V gene sequence: CDR1 LGHNA, CDR2 YNFKEQ. The CDR3 has 19 amino acids. CDR3 amino acids: CASSQDLDSGDSSTDTQYF.

The chain is built from TRBV28 and TRBJ2-7; as DNA is missing, the TRBD1 call by TCRdb cannot be tested. Germline lookup yields CDR1 MDHEN and CDR2 SYDVKM. The length of the CDR3 is 14 residues. The CDR3 sequence: CASSLTGGHNEQYF.

The V gene is TRBV7-9, the J gene TRBJ1-5; no DNA is available, so the TRBD1 call from TCRdb remains unchecked. This CDR3 contains 20 residues. The germline V gene encodes CDR1 SEHNR and CDR2 FQNEAQ (reference sequence). The CDR3 sequence: CASSLGPGPFTPGGSQPQHF.

The V and J genes are TRBV25-1 and TRBJ2-7. The CDR3 runs to 11 residues. Germline loops: CDR1 MGHDK, CDR2 SYGVNS. The CDR3 reads CASGSSYEQYF.

The gene calls are TRBV12-3 or TRBV12-4 and TRBJ2-1; TCRdb lists TRBD2, though no DNA is available to test this call. The CDR3 consists of 15 residues. CDR3 sequence: CASSSWLAGYNEQFF.

V is TRBV6-6 and J is TRBJ2-4; the D gene TCRdb calls, TRBD1, cannot be checked with no DNA. In germline, CDR1 is MNHNY, CDR2 SVGAGI (reference sequence). This CDR3 region has 17 residues. This CDR3 reads CASSPLDSYLAKNIQYF.

This chain uses TRBV7-6 with TRBJ2-1; there is no DNA to check the TCRdb D call of TRBD2. Per germline, CDR1 SGHVS and CDR2 FNYEAQ. CDR3 size: 16 residues. This chain's CDR3 is CASSPTSGRSGNEQFF.

The rearrangement joins TRBV27 to TRBJ2-3; there is no DNA to check the TCRdb D call of TRBD1. There are 19 residues in the CDR3. The germline gives CDR1 MNHEY, CDR2 SMNVEV (reference sequence). The chain's CDR3 is CASSEYSGTGGAFADTQYF.

This chain connects TRBV14 to TRBJ1-1; TCRdb picks TRBD1, but there is no DNA to check that call. This CDR3 is 13 amino acids long. Germline CDR1 SGHDN, CDR2 FVKESK. The CDR3 sequence: CASSQARGTEAFF.

The chain recombines TRBV4-1 with TRBJ1-2. CDR3 length: 15 residues. Germline-derived CDR1 and CDR2 are MGHRA and YSYEKL. The CDR3 loop is CASSQDSGFGYGYTF.

J is TRBJ2-2 and V is TRBV29-1. Germline CDR1 and CDR2: SQVTM and ANQGSEA. The CDR3 spans 12 residues. The CDR3 sequence: CSSERVTGELFF.

This chain uses TRBV27 with TRBJ2-7; TCRdb designates TRBD1, a call that cannot be tested without DNA. The germline V gene has CDR1 MNHEY and CDR2 SMNVEV (reference sequence). The CDR3 is 14 amino acids. The CDR3 loop reads CASSLARVGYEQYF.

The chain has TRBV15 and TRBJ2-2. The CDR3 loop spans 15 amino acids. Germline V gives CDR1 LNHNV, CDR2 YYDKDF (reference sequence). CDR3 residues: CATSRADLDTGELFF.

This chain joins TRBV10-1 and TRBJ2-7. Germline lookup yields CDR1 WNHNN and CDR2 SYGVQD (reference sequence). The CDR3 contains 13 residues. Here the CDR3 reads CASSEDWTYEQYF.

The chain combines TRBV12-3 or TRBV12-4 with TRBJ1-5; as DNA is missing, the TRBD1 call by TCRdb cannot be tested. This CDR3 comprises 14 residues. The chain's CDR3 is CASSPGTANQPQHF.

The chain recombines TRBV28 with TRBJ2-5; the TCRdb D gene call, TRBD1, has no DNA to confirm it. In germline, CDR1 is MDHEN, CDR2 SYDVKM. The CDR3 is 15 amino acids. CDR3 residues: CASSWGQQYQETQYF.

V and J are TRBV27 and TRBJ2-7; without DNA, the TCRdb call of TRBD2 cannot be checked. The V gene's germline CDR1 is MNHEY and CDR2 SMNVEV (reference sequence). The CDR3 is 15 amino acids. CDR3 loop: CASSSYSGKIYEQYF.